These T cell receptor beta chains were read from a single sample in a study of response to subunit inactivated influenza vaccine. TCRdb re-called the RT-PCR reads with MiXCR, one entry per CDR3 protein. Here the sample spans over 750,000 distinct CDR3 sequences, 21% being singletons. Sequenced material: PBMCs from blood, taken around 5 days after vaccination. Receptor source: a man aged 45 to 65 who received an inactivated influenza vaccine. Both conserved end residues are part of each CDR3. The D gene is left open where the match is weak. Clone sizes are given selectively: once, few, many, or a class where the clone is expanded.

abundance,d_gene,j_gene,v_gene,CDR3aa,CDR3nt
.,TRBD1,TRBJ2-2,TRBV10-3,CAISTSGTGVTGELFF,TGTGCCATCAGTACTTCCGGGACAGGGGTAACCGGGGAGCTGTTTTTT
.,.,TRBJ1-4,TRBV2,CASSVQARVEKLFF,TGTGCCAGCAGTGTACAGGCACGAGTCGAAAAACTGTTTTTT
few,.,TRBJ2-2,TRBV28,CASSMQPGHGGGELFF,TGTGCCAGCAGTATGCAACCGGGACACGGAGGCGGGGAGCTGTTTTTT
few,.,TRBJ2-1,TRBV5-1,CASRDHSSYNEQFF,TGCGCCAGCAGGGATCATAGCTCCTACAATGAGCAGTTCTTC
few,TRBD1,TRBJ2-5,TRBV4-3,CASSHGQGRSGETQYF,TGCGCCAGCAGCCACGGACAGGGGAGATCGGGAGAGACCCAGTACTTC
.,.,TRBJ1-3,TRBV10-3,CAISESPWPPGNTIYF,TGTGCCATCAGTGAGTCTCCTTGGCCACCCGGAAACACCATATATTTT
.,TRBD2,TRBJ2-1,TRBV2,CACSFWLVAGLNSYNEQFF,TGTGCCTGCAGTTTTTGGTTGGTAGCGGGACTAAACTCCTACAATGAGCAGTTCTTC
.,.,TRBJ2-2,TRBV6-1,CASSEAVRGTGELFF,TGTGCCAGCAGTGAAGCTGTCAGGGGCACCGGGGAGCTGTTTTTT
once,.,TRBJ2-1,TRBV6-1,CASTLSPGVAYNEQFF,TGTGCCAGCACCCTAAGTCCTGGCGTTGCCTACAATGAGCAGTTCTTC
.,.,TRBJ2-7,TRBV4-3,CASSNFLGFYEQYF,TGCGCCAGCAGCAATTTTCTAGGGTTCTACGAGCAGTACTTC
.,.,TRBJ1-1,TRBV6-2/TRBV6-3,CASKTVFTEAFF,TGTGCCAGCAAGACAGTTTTCACTGAAGCTTTCTTT
many,.,TRBJ2-3,TRBV29-1,CSVEGLTVTDTQYF,TGCAGCGTTGAGGGACTGACCGTAACAGATACGCAGTATTTT
.,.,TRBJ2-1,TRBV6-6,CASSPFTVYEQFF,TGTGCCAGCTCGCCATTTACTGTCTATGAGCAGTTCTTC
.,TRBD2,TRBJ2-7,TRBV12-3/TRBV12-4,CASSHAGVFYEQYF,TGTGCCAGCAGCCACGCGGGGGTCTTCTACGAGCAGTACTTC
few,.,TRBJ2-7,TRBV7-9,CASSSRLAQYF,TGTGCCAGCAGCTCGCGACTGGCGCAGTACTTC
.,.,TRBJ1-2,TRBV18,CASSTSSGTDF,TGTGCCAGCTCAACTTCGTCGGGAACAGACTTC
.,TRBD2,TRBJ2-2,TRBV5-1,CASSLGLAGLIGTGELFF,TGCGCCAGCAGCCTGGGACTAGCGGGACTGATCGGGACCGGGGAGCTGTTTTTT
.,TRBD2,TRBJ2-5,TRBV5-1,CASRTSDQETQYF,TGCGCCAGCAGAACTAGCGACCAAGAGACCCAGTACTTC
few,.,TRBJ2-5,TRBV21-1,CASSKGTEGVEETQYF,TGTGCCAGCAGCAAAGGGACGGAGGGAGTCGAAGAGACCCAGTACTTC
.,.,TRBJ2-5,TRBV5-1,CASSRGGAFSETQYF,TGCGCCAGCAGCCGAGGGGGGGCCTTTTCAGAGACCCAGTACTTC